This T cell receptor beta chain was sequenced during a study of T-cell memory formation after mild COVID-19. General observations from the study: Day 15 to 85 contracting clones showed balanced CD4/CD8; day 15 to 37 expanders favored CD4+. CD4+ contracting clones were found mainly in CM and EM, and CD8+ ones in EMRA.

UMIs and sample barcodes were carried by the TCR alpha and TCR beta cDNA libraries that 5'RACE produced using constant-segment primers. From the 5' RACE reads, TCRdb called clonotypes with MiXCR, one entry per CDR3 protein. Of about 390,000 distinct CDR3 sequences in the sample, approximately 16% were seen once. Germline values: CDR1 LGHNA, CDR2 YNFKEQ. The CDR3 is made up of 14 amino acids. Trimming left V 2 bases short and J 9 bases short, with 11 bases between. A word on this clonotype: Its specificity is unknown.

The clonotype was recovered from a man between 18 and 35 years old who had mild COVID-19 (a few samples of this study predate the infection). Cell type and time point are not known. The rearrangement uses TRBV4-2 and TRBJ1-6; the D is unclear. The specimen sequenced was PBMCs or a T cell subset sorted from them (not recorded which). CDR3 loop: CASSQIREGSPLHF. In DNA form, the CDR3 reads TGTGCCAGCAGCCAAATACGAGAGGGTTCACCCCTCCACTTT.